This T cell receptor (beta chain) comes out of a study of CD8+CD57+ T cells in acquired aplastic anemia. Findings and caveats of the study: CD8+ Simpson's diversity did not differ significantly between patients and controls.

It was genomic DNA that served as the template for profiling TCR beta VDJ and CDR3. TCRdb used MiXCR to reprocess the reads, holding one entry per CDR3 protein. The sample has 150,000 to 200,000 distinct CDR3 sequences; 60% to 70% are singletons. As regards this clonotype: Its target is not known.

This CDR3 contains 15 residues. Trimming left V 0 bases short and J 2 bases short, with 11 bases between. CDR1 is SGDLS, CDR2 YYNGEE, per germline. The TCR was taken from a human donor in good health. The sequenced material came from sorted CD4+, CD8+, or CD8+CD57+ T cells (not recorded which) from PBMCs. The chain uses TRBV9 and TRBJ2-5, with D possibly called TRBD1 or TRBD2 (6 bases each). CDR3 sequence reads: CASSVAGALQETQYF. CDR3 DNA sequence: TGTGCCAGCAGCGTAGCGGGGGCCCTACAAGAGACCCAGTACTTC. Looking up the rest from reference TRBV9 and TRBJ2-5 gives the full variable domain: DSGVTQTPKHLITATGQRVTLRCSPRSGDLSVYWYQQSLDQGLQFLIQYYNGEERAKGNILERFSAQQFPDLHSELNLSSLELGDSALYFCASSVAGALQETQYFGPGTRLLVL.